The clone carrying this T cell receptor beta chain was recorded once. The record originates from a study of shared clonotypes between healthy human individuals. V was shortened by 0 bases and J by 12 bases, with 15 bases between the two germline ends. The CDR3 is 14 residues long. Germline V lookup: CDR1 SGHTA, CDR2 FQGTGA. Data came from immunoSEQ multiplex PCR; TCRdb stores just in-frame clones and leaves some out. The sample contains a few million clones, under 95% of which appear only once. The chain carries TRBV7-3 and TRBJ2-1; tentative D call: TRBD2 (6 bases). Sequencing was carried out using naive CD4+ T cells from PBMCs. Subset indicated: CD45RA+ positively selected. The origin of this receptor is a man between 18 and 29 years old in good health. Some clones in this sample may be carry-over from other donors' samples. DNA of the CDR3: TGTGCCAGCAGCTTAACTGAGGTTTTGGGAGGGCAGTTCTTC. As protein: CASSLTEVLGGQFF. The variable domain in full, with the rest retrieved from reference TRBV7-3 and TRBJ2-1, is GAGVSQTPSNKVTEKGKYVELRCDPISGHTALYWYRQSLGQGPEFLIYFQGTGAADDSGLPNDRFFAVRPEGSVSTLKIQRTERGDSAVYLCASSLTEVLGGQFFGPGTRLTVL.